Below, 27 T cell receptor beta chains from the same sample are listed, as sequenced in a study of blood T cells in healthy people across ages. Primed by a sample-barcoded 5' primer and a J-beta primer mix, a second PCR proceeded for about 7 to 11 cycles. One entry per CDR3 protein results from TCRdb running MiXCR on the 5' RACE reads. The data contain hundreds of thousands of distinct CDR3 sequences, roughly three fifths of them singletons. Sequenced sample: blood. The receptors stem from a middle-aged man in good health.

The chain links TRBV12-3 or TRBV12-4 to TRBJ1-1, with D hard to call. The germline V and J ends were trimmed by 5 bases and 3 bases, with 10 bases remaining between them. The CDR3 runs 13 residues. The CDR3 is CASSPRQYTEAFF. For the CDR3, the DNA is TGTGCCAGCAGTCCTCGTCAGTACACTGAAGCTTTCTTT.

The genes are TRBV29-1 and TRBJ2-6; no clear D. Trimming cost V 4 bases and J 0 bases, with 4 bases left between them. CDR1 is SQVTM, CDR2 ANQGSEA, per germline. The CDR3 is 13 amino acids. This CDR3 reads CSVVLSGANVLTF. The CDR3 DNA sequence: TGCAGCGTTGTCCTCTCTGGGGCCAACGTCCTGACTTTC. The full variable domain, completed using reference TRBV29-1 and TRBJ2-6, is SAVISQKPSRDICQRGTSLTIQCQVDSQVTMMFWYRQQPGQSLTLIATANQGSEATYESGFVIDKFPISRPNLTFSTLTVSNMSPEDSSIYLCSVVLSGANVLTFGAGSRLTVL.

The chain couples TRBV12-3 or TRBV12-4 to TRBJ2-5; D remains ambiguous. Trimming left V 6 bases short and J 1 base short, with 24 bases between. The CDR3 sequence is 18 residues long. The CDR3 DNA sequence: TGTGCCAGCAGCTCATCCAACCAGGCAGCGTTTTTCCAAGAGACCCAGTACTTC. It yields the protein CASSSSNQAAFFQETQYF.

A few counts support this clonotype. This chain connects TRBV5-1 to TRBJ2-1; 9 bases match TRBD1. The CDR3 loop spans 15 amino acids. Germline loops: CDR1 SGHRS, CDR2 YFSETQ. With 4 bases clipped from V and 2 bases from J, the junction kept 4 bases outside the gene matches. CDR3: CASSTRQGAYNEQFF. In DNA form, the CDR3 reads TGCGCCAGCAGCACCCGACAGGGGGCCTACAATGAGCAGTTCTTC. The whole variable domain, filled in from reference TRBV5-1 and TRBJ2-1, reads KAGVTQTPRYLIKTRGQQVTLSCSPISGHRSVSWYQQTPGQGLQFLFEYFSETQRNKGNFPGRFSGRQFSNSRSEMNVSTLELGDSALYLCASSTRQGAYNEQFFGPGTRLTVL.

The CDR3 region has the DNA TGTGCCAGCATTCATCCTCAGGGGAGTAATTCACCCCTCCACTTT. Translation gives CASIHPQGSNSPLHF. The J gene is TRBJ1-6, the V gene TRBV6-4; D is perhaps TRBD1 (6 bases). V was cut by 7 bases and J by 6 bases, with 16 bases left in between. The germline V gene encodes CDR1 MRHNA and CDR2 SNTAGT. This CDR3 is 15 amino acids long.

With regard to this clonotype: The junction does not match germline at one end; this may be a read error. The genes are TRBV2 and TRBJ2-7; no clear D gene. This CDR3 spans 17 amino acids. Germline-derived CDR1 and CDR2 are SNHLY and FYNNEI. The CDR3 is CVSRTKGSPSSSYEQYF. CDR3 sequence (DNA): TGTGTCAGCAGAACAAAAGGATCCCCCTCCAGCTCCTACGAGCAGTACTTC.

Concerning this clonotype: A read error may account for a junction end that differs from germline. The CDR3 nucleotides read TGTGCCAGCAGTGAAGGCAGTAACTATGGCCACACCTTC. This gives the protein CASSEGSNYGHTF. J is TRBJ1-2 and V is TRBV2; no reliable D call. This CDR3 has 13 amino acids. CDR1 SNHLY and CDR2 FYNNEI come from the germline V gene.

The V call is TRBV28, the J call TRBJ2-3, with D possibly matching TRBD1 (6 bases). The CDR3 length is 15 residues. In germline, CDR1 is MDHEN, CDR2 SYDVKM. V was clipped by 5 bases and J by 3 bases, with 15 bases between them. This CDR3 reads CASSTVPRGTDTQYF. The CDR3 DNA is TGTGCCAGCAGTACCGTGCCCAGGGGAACAGATACGCAGTATTTT. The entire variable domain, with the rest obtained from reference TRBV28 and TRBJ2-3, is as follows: DVKVTQSSRYLVKRTGEKVFLECVQDMDHENMFWYRQDPGLGLRLIYFSYDVKMKEKGDIPEGYSVSREKKERFSLILESASTNQTSMYLCASSTVPRGTDTQYFGPGTRLTVL.

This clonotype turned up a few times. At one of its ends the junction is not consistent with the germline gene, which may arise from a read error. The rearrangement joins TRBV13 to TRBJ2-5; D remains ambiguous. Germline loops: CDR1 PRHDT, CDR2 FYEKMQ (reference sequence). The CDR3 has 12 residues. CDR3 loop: CASSPLQGTQYF. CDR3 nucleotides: TGTGCCAGCAGCCCGCTACAAGGGACCCAGTACTTC.

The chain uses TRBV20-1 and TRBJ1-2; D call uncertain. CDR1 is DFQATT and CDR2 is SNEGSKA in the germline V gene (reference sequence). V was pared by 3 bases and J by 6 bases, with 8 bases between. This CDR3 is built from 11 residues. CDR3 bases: TGCAGTGCTAGGACGGGGAATGGCTACACCTTC. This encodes CSARTGNGYTF.

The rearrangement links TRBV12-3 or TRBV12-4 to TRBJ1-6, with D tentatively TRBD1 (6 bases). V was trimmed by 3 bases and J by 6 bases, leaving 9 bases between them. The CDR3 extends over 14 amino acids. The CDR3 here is CASSLGRGNSPLHF. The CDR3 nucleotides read TGTGCCAGCAGTTTGGGCAGGGGTAATTCACCCCTCCACTTT.

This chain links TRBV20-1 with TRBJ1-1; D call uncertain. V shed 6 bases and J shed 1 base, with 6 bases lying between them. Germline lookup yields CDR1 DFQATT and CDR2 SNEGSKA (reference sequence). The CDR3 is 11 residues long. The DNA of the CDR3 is TGCAGTGCGCCCCGGAACACTGAAGCTTTCTTT. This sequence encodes CSAPRNTEAFF.

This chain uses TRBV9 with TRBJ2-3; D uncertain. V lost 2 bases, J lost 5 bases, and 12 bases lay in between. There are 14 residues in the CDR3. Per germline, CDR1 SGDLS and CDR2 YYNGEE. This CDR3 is CASSVGGREDTQYF. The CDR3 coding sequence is TGTGCCAGCAGCGTCGGCGGACGTGAAGATACGCAGTATTTT.

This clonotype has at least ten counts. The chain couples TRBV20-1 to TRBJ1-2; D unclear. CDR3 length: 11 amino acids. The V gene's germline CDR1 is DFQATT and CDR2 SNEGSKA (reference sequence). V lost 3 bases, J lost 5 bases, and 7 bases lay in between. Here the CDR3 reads CSARPRYGYTF. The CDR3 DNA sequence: TGCAGTGCTAGGCCCAGATATGGCTACACCTTC.

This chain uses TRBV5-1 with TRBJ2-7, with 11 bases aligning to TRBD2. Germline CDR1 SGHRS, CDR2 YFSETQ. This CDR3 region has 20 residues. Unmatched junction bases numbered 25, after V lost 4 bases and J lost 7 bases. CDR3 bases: TGCGCCAGCAGCCCTGGGGGGCCGGAGGTGACTAGCGGGACCTACAATGAGCAGTACTTC. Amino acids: CASSPGGPEVTSGTYNEQYF.

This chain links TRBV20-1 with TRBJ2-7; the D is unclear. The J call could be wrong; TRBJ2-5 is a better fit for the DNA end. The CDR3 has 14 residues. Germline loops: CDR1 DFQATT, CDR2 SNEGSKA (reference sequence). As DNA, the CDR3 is TGCAGTGCCTTAAAGGACGACACCCAAGAGACCCAGTACTTC. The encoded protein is CSALKDDTQETQYF.

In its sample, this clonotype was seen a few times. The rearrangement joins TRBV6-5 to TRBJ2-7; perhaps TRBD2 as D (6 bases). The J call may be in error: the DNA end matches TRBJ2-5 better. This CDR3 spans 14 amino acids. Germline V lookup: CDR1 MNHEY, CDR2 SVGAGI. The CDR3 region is CASRRGLLQETQYF. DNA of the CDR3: TGTGCCAGCAGAAGGGGACTCCTTCAAGAGACCCAGTACTTC.

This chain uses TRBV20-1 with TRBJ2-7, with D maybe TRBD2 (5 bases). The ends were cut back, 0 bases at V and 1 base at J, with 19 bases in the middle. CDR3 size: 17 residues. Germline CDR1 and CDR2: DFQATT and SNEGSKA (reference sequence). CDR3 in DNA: TGCAGTGCTAGAGATAAAAGGAGGCCCGACGTTTCCTACGAGCAGTACTTC. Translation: CSARDKRRPDVSYEQYF.

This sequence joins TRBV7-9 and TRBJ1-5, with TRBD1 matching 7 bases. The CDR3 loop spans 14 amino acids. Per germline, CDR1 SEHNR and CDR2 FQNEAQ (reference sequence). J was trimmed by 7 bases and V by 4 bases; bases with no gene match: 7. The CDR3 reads CASSSTGEIQPQHF. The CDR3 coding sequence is TGTGCCAGCAGCTCAACAGGGGAGATCCAGCCCCAGCATTTT.

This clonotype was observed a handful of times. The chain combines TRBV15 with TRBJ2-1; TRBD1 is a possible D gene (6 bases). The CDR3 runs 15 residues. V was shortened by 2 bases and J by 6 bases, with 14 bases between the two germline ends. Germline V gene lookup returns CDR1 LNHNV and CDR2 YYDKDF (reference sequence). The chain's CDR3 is CATSRPQGSSNEQFF. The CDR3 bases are TGTGCCACCAGCAGACCCCAGGGGAGCTCCAATGAGCAGTTCTTC.

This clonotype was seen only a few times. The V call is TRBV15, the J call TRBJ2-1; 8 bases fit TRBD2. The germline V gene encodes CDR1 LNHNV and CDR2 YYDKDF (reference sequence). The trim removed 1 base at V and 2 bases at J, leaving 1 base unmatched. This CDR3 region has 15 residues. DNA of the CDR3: TGTGCCACCAGCAGAGCGGGAGGGACCTACAATGAGCAGTTCTTC. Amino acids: CATSRAGGTYNEQFF.

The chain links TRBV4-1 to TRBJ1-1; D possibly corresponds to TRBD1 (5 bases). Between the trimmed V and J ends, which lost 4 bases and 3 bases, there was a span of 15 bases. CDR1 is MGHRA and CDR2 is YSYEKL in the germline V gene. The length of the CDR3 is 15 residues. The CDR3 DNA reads TGCGCCAGCAGCCCCAGGGAGGGGCCGGACACTGAAGCTTTCTTT. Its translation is CASSPREGPDTEAFF.

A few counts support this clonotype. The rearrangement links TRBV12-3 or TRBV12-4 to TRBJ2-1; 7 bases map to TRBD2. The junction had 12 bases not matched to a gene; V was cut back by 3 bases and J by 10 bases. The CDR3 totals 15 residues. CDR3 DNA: TGTGCCAGCAGTTTCACCGAGAGACTAGCCGGGGAGCAGTTCTTC. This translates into CASSFTERLAGEQFF.

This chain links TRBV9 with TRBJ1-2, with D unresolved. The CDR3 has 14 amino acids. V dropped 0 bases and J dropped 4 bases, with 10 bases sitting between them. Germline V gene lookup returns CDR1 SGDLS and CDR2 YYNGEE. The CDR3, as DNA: TGTGCCAGCAGCGTAGACCTTGGGAGCTATGGCTACACCTTC. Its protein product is CASSVDLGSYGYTF.

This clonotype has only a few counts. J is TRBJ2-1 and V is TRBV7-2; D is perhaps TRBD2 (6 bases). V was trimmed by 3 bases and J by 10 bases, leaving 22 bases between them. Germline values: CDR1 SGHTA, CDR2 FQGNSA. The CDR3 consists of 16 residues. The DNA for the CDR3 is TGTGCCAGCAGCTTGGAGGGCGTATCGGGGGTAAGGGAGCAGTTCTTC. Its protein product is CASSLEGVSGVREQFF.

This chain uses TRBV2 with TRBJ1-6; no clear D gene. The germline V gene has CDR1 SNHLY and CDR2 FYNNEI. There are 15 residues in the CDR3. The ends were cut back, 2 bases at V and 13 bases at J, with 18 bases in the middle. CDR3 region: CASSESDLSHGPLHF. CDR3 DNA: TGTGCCAGCAGTGAAAGTGACCTCTCTCATGGCCCCCTCCACTTT.

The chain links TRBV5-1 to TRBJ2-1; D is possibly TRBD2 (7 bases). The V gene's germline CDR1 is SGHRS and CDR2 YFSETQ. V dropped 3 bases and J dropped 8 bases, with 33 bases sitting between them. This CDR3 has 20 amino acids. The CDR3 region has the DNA TGCGCCAGCAGCTCCCACGGGGGGCCGCGATCTATGCCAGGAGTCGATGAGCAGTTCTTC. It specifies CASSSHGGPRSMPGVDEQFF.